This TCR beta chain was recorded in a study of cytomegalovirus exposure and HLA in healthy donors. Primers: 60 Vbeta forward and 13 Jbeta reverse. This table comes from immunoSEQ multiplex PCR, and its TCRdb copy is limited to in-frame clones, with some not included. Altogether 120,000 to 150,000 clones are present, around 79% being singletons, with the ten largest covering approximately 2.9%. This receptor was taken from a man between 40 and 49 years old in good health and CMV-seropositive. The sample was PBMCs.

The CDR3, as DNA: TGTGCCAGCAGTGATGGACAGTGGAACACTGAAGCTTTCTTT. Its translation is CASSDGQWNTEAFF. This chain links TRBV6-5 with TRBJ1-1; D is possibly TRBD1 (6 bases). Germline CDR1 MNHEY, CDR2 SVGAGI. The CDR3 is 14 amino acids. Between the trimmed V and J ends, which lost 5 bases and 1 base, there was a span of 11 bases.